What follows are 21 T cell receptor beta chains derived from one specimen sequenced in a study of human T cells and chemical hapten exposure. MiXCR, run by TCRdb on the RACE reads, gives a single entry per CDR3 protein. Counted here are some 88,000 distinct CDR3 sequences, approximately 11% occurring once; the ten biggest clones make up under 2.5%. Time point specified: patch test 2, 6 weeks after DPC sensitization. Described treatment: therapeutic diphenylcyclopropenone sensitization with weekly scalp DPC. The input for sequencing was whole blood, taken in connection with sensitization to the hapten diphenylcyclopropenone (DPC). Receptor source: a man aged 40-55 years with alopecia areata. Some clones in this sample may be carry-over from other donors' samples.

This clonotype was seen at least ten times. This sequence joins TRBV6-5 and TRBJ1-1; D remains ambiguous. CDR3 size: 12 residues. The germline CDR1 and CDR2 sequences are MNHEY and SVGAGI. V dropped 7 bases and J dropped 6 bases, with 12 bases sitting between them. Here the CDR3 DNA reads TGTGCCAGCACCGAAGATAACGCTGAAGCTTTCTTT. Translated: CASTEDNAEAFF.

There are a few counts of this clonotype. The rearrangement uses TRBV28 and TRBJ2-3; D is unclear. The CDR3 is made up of 14 amino acids. The germline CDR1 and CDR2 sequences are MDHEN and SYDVKM. Trimming pared 5 bases from V and 7 bases from J, leaving 16 bases between. The CDR3 DNA sequence: TGTGCCAGCAGTCCAAGTGGCGCGGTAAATACGCAGTATTTT. This sequence encodes CASSPSGAVNTQYF.

The rearrangement links TRBV11-2 to TRBJ2-3, with TRBD2 identical over 7 bases. The CDR3 loop spans 15 amino acids. With V trimmed by 5 bases and J by 5 bases, 10 bases remained unmatched. Germline CDR1 is SGHAT and CDR2 is FQNNGV. The CDR3 DNA sequence: TGTGCCAGCAGCCGCACGGCGGGAGTTGGAGATACGCAGTATTTT. Its protein is CASSRTAGVGDTQYF.

The rearrangement joins TRBV6-1 to TRBJ2-7; D is possibly TRBD2 (5 bases). Trimming pared 7 bases from V and 4 bases from J, leaving 8 bases between. Germline values: CDR1 MNHNS, CDR2 SASEGT. The length of the CDR3 is 11 residues. CDR3 sequence: CASNGGYEQYV. The DNA of the CDR3 is TGTGCCAGCAACGGCGGGTACGAGCAGTACGTC.

This clonotype has a count of ten or more. The rearrangement joins TRBV2 to TRBJ2-3; 8 bases are a match to TRBD2. Germline CDR1 SNHLY, CDR2 FYNNEI. The CDR3 sequence is 14 residues long. J gave up 4 bases and V 8 bases, and 8 bases lay outside the gene matches. For the CDR3, the DNA is TGTGCCAGCTCGGTGCGGGAGGTGGCAGATACGCAGTATTTT. Its translation: CASSVREVADTQYF.

This clonotype was recorded a few times. This sequence joins TRBV29-1 and TRBJ1-2; D is undetermined. The ends were cut back, 3 bases at V and 0 bases at J, with 5 bases in the middle. This CDR3 region has 12 residues. The germline V gene has CDR1 SQVTM and CDR2 ANQGSEA. This chain's CDR3 is CSVDKTNYGYTF. CDR3 nucleotides: TGCAGCGTTGACAAAACTAACTATGGCTACACCTTC.

This sequence joins TRBV19 and TRBJ1-3; D unresolved. Germline lookup yields CDR1 LNHDA and CDR2 SQIVND (reference sequence). The CDR3 is 16 residues long. Trimming shortened V by 3 bases and J by 0 bases, and 12 bases separated the two germline ends. CDR3 bases: TGTGCCAGTAGTATCGGCAGAGAGTTCTCTGGAAACACCATATATTTT. It specifies CASSIGREFSGNTIYF.

V usage is TRBV7-9 and J usage is TRBJ2-1, with D unclear. The V gene's germline CDR1 is SEHNR and CDR2 FQNEAQ (reference sequence). The germline V and J ends were trimmed by 3 bases and 2 bases, with 5 bases remaining between them. The CDR3 sequence is 13 residues long. CDR3 protein: CASSFGTYNEQFF. The CDR3 bases are TGTGCCAGCAGCTTTGGGACCTACAATGAGCAGTTCTTC.

This clonotype was recorded many times. The chain recombines TRBV6-6 with TRBJ1-1, with a weak D call TRBD1 (5 bases). The ends were cut back, 4 bases at V and 6 bases at J, with 18 bases in the middle. The CDR3 sequence is 15 residues long. Per germline, CDR1 MNHNY and CDR2 SVGAGI (reference sequence). CDR3 in amino acids: CASSFPGAGVAEAFF. DNA of the CDR3: TGTGCCAGCAGTTTCCCGGGAGCGGGGGTCGCTGAAGCTTTCTTT.

This clonotype was observed at least ten times. CDR3 in DNA: TGCAGTGCTATCGCAAGCGGGAGTGGAGTCAATGAGCAGTTCTTC. It encodes CSAIASGSGVNEQFF. This chain uses TRBV20-1 with TRBJ2-1; 8 bases fit TRBD2. This CDR3 comprises 15 residues. The V and J ends lost 4 bases and 6 bases, in that order; junction bases with no gene match: 11. Germline CDR1 is DFQATT and CDR2 is SNEGSKA (reference sequence).

This clonotype has just a few counts. V is TRBV6-2 or TRBV6-3 and J is TRBJ1-5; D uncertain. Looked up from germline, CDR1 is MNHEY and CDR2 is SVGEGT. The CDR3 is 15 residues long. Between the trimmed V and J ends, which lost 0 bases and 12 bases, there was a span of 18 bases. The CDR3 bases are TGTGCCAGCAGTTACTCTGAACAGCTCTATTTACACCAGCATTTT. It specifies CASSYSEQLYLHQHF.

In its sample, this clonotype was seen a few times. The genes are TRBV23-1 and TRBJ2-5; D remains ambiguous. TRBV23-1 is filed as an ORF, its function uncertain. V dropped 0 bases and J dropped 4 bases, with 12 bases sitting between them. This CDR3 comprises 15 residues. The CDR3 loop is CASSQSSVPGETQYF. CDR3 coding DNA: TGCGCCAGCAGTCAATCCTCGGTGCCGGGAGAGACCCAGTACTTC.

This clonotype came up many times. At one of its ends the junction is not consistent with the germline gene, which may arise from a read error. V is TRBV12-3 or TRBV12-4 and J is TRBJ1-1; D may be TRBD1 (5 bases). CDR3 length equals 13 residues. DNA for the CDR3: TGTGCCAGCAGTATAAGCTCCGGGACTGCAGCTTTCTTT. It codes for CASSISSGTAAFF.

This clonotype was seen repeatedly, ten times or more. The gene calls are TRBV7-2 and TRBJ1-3; a weak D match, TRBD1 (6 bases). The CDR3 consists of 14 residues. Germline V gene data show CDR1 as SGHTA and CDR2 as FQGNSA. Between the trimmed V and J ends, which lost 0 bases and 5 bases, there was a span of 8 bases. The DNA of the CDR3 is TGTGCCAGCAGCTTAGCGGGGACAAGAAACACCATATATTTT. It translates to CASSLAGTRNTIYF.

The rearrangement links TRBV6-5 to TRBJ2-3, with no clear D. The V and J ends lost 2 bases and 7 bases respectively, with 4 bases between them. This CDR3 spans 11 amino acids. Germline values: CDR1 MNHEY, CDR2 SVGAGI. The CDR3, as DNA: TGTGCCAGCAGTTACCAGCATACGCAGTATTTT. It codes for CASSYQHTQYF.

This clonotype was detected only once. The chain recombines TRBV12-3 or TRBV12-4 with TRBJ2-5; no firm D call. V lost 2 bases, J lost 5 bases, and 12 bases lay in between. The CDR3 is 14 amino acids. CDR3: CASSLNVLPETQYF. In DNA form, the CDR3 reads TGTGCCAGCAGTTTAAATGTCCTTCCGGAGACCCAGTACTTC.

J is TRBJ2-3 and V is TRBV4-2; 8 bases are a match to TRBD2. Losses at the gene ends were 10 bases for V and 2 bases for J; bases not matched to a gene: 11. The CDR3 is 15 amino acids. Germline CDR1 is LGHNA and CDR2 is YNFKEQ. CDR3 loop: CATRGVAGTTDTQYF. Here the CDR3 DNA reads TGTGCCACCAGAGGGGTAGCGGGGACCACAGATACGCAGTATTTT.

In this sample, this clonotype turned up a few times. The chain combines TRBV11-3 with TRBJ2-4; D not certain. The CDR3 has 12 amino acids. The ends were cut back, 0 bases at V and 9 bases at J, with 6 bases in the middle. CDR1 and CDR2 from the germline V gene are SGHNT and YENEEA. CDR3 region: CASSLDFGIQYF. In DNA form, the CDR3 reads TGTGCCAGCAGCTTAGATTTCGGCATTCAGTACTTC.

This clonotype was observed a few times. This chain joins TRBV11-3 and TRBJ2-1; 11 bases map to TRBD2. Germline V gene data show CDR1 as SGHNT and CDR2 as YENEEA. Trimming took 3 bases from V and 3 from J; bases not matched to a gene: 4. This CDR3 spans 16 amino acids. In DNA, the CDR3 is TGTGCCAGCAGCTTGACTAGCGGGGCGGACTACAATGAGCAGTTCTTC. Translation: CASSLTSGADYNEQFF.

This clonotype appeared many times. The chain couples TRBV7-2 to TRBJ1-5; possible D gene TRBD1, 5 bases. This CDR3 spans 16 amino acids. CDR1 and CDR2 from the germline V gene are SGHTA and FQGNSA. Trimming took off 1 base at V and 3 bases at J, with 13 bases between the two ends. The CDR3 DNA is TGTGCCAGCAGCTTAGGAGGGGCGGACCTCAATCAGCCCCAGCATTTT. Amino acids: CASSLGGADLNQPQHF.

As to this clonotype: A much larger clone differs from this one at a single base, so this may be a read error. This sequence joins TRBV6-6 and TRBJ1-4, with D tentatively TRBD1 (5 bases). V was shortened by 5 bases and J by 1 base, with 14 bases between the two germline ends. This CDR3 contains 16 residues. Germline values: CDR1 MNHNY, CDR2 SVGAGI (reference sequence). CDR3 residues: CASSRLREETNEKLFF. The CDR3 DNA sequence: TGTGCCAGCAGTCGCCTCAGGGAGGAAACTAATGAAAAACTGTTTTTT.